Given below is one TCR beta chain in context. What it binds is not known. This specimen comes from a study of cytomegalovirus exposure and HLA in healthy donors. Study conclusions and caveats: Among TCR sequences, most were rare, though some public TCRs appeared in many donors. In a later analysis, across HLA loci, associated TCR counts were highest for DRB1, lowest for HLA-C.

60 Vbeta and 13 Jbeta primers were used in PCR. The method was immunoSEQ multiplex PCR; TCRdb's version includes in-frame clones alone and lacks a portion of them. This sample has approximately 130,000 clones, with over 75% found just once. The receptor comes from a man between 40 and 49 years old in good health and CMV-seronegative. The sequencing sample was made of PBMCs.

CDR3 in amino acids: CASSSTGGGEKLFF. In DNA form, the CDR3 reads TGTGCCAGCAGCTCTACAGGGGGTGGCGAAAAACTGTTTTTT. The V gene is TRBV7-9, the J gene TRBJ1-4; 8 nucleotides match TRBD1. The CDR3 contains 14 residues. Germline CDR1 and CDR2: SEHNR and FQNEAQ (reference sequence). The junction had 6 bases not matched to a gene; V was cut back by 4 bases and J by 8 bases.